This T cell receptor beta chain was sequenced during a study of OX40 agonist ivuxolimab in advanced cancers. As for the study more broadly: Ivuxolimab was a fully human IgG2 agonistic monoclonal antibody targeting the costimulatory receptor OX40 (CD134). Intravenous ivuxolimab was administered to patients every 2 weeks at six dose levels: 0.01, 0.1, 0.3, 1.5, 3 and 10 mg/kg. Peripheral TCRbeta sequencing was intended to test whether TCR sequence diversity was altered and clonal T-cell expansion was caused by ivuxolimab. The paper reports the monotherapy dose-escalation portion (N of about 47 patients) of the phase I ivuxolimab trial. A male proportion of about 79% and a mean age of approximately 58 years, ranging from about 23 to 90, were recorded for the dose-escalation cohort. Three dose-escalation patients achieved partial responses, one with hepatocellular carcinoma and two with cutaneous melanoma. Among the roughly 52 dose-escalation patients, 19 had hepatocellular carcinoma, roughly 15 melanoma, 9 renal cell carcinoma and 9 head and neck cancer. Prior anti-PD-1, anti-PD-L1 or anti-CTLA-4 therapy was permitted, and approximately 41% of dose-escalation patients had received checkpoint inhibitors. Paper-wide results and their limitations: Clonal expansion of both CD4+ and CD8+ blood T cells was observed from baseline to week 6 at doses 0.1 to 3.0 mg/kg. Antigen specificity was not determined for the clonally expanded peripheral T cells. In the 0.1-3.0 mg/kg groups, partial responders had among the lowest normalized peripheral clonal expansion, particularly in CD8+ T cells. Low levels of normalized T-cell clonal expansion were also seen in some patients who did not respond. After ivuxolimab, more expanded clones were found on average in CD8+ T cells than in CD4+ T cells.

The trial excluded patients who had a history of autoimmune disease or were on systemic immunosuppression. Peripheral blood for TCR sequencing was collected from all dose cohorts at baseline, on cycle 4 day 1, and on cycle 7 day 1. Samples were obtained from an open-label, multicenter, first-in-human phase I dose-escalation trial of ivuxolimab. Adults with locally advanced or metastatic melanoma, renal cell, hepatocellular, or head and neck squamous cell carcinoma were enrolled in the trial. Before TCR sequencing, CD4+ T cells and CD8+ T cells were sorted from peripheral blood as separate populations. For sequencing of the TCRbeta CDR3 region, genomic DNA was extracted from the sorted cells. The immunoSEQ Assay was used to sequence the TCRbeta CDR3 regions. Not all clones reach the TCRdb copy of this immuneACCESS table, which keeps in-frame sequences only. Checked studies attribute under half of the gap to unresolved V genes and leave the rest unexplained. In all, the sample holds roughly 70,000 clones, and about nine tenths of those were seen once. The ten largest account for approximately 3% of the sample.

V is reduced by 6 bases and J by 4 bases, leaving a spacing of 15 bases between them. From cysteine to phenylalanine, the CDR3 is 14 amino acids long. Only the CDR3 DNA is retained, 42 bases long and in frame from the first base. CDR1 and CDR2 are read off the germline V gene as SNHLY and FYNNEI. Regarding this clone: The antigen this receptor binds is unknown. The record has no base qualities; no much larger clone is one base away.

The V and J segments used are TRBV2 and TRBJ1-1; the D gene is perhaps TRBD1, from 6 matching bases. This clonotype originated in an adult with an advanced solid tumor such as melanoma, head and neck, liver or kidney cancer. The sequencing used CD4+ or CD8+ T cells sorted from blood, collected in a trial of the OX40 agonist ivuxolimab. The bases read TGTGCCAGCAGGAACAGGGTTTATGGCACTGAAGCTTTCTTT. Protein translation: CASRNRVYGTEAFF.